These 13 T cell receptor beta chains were all obtained from the same sample, sequenced in a study of OX40 agonist ivuxolimab in advanced cancers. Generated by immunoSEQ multiplex PCR, the TCRdb table keeps only in-frame clones and is missing some. The sample includes roughly 40,000 clones, approximately 82% of them seen just once. The sequenced sample was CD4+ or CD8+ T cells sorted from blood, obtained in a trial of the OX40 agonist ivuxolimab. The receptors derive from an adult with an advanced solid tumor such as melanoma, head and neck, liver or kidney cancer.

The rearrangement joins TRBV7-2 to TRBJ2-7, with 12 nucleotides matching TRBD1. CDR1 is SGHTA and CDR2 is FQGNSA in the germline V gene. The CDR3 sequence is 15 residues long. V trimming: 5 bases; J trimming: 3 bases; junction bases outside the gene matches: 5. The CDR3 protein is CASSIGTGGFYEQYF. The CDR3 DNA is TGTGCCAGCAGCATCGGGACAGGGGGCTTCTACGAGCAGTACTTC.

This clone was found once. V usage is TRBV5-4 and J usage is TRBJ1-2, with D possibly TRBD1 on 5 matching bases. The CDR3 has 20 residues. Between the trimmed V and J ends, which lost 1 base and 0 bases, there was a span of 25 bases. Germline CDR1 reads SGHNT; CDR2 reads YYREEE (reference sequence). The CDR3 is CASSLRVSRVPLIANYGYTF. The CDR3 DNA sequence: TGTGCCAGCAGCTTGAGGGTCTCCAGGGTGCCGTTGATAGCTAACTATGGCTACACCTTC.

The V and J genes are TRBV6-5 and TRBJ1-2; TRBD1 might be the D (6 bases). V lost 2 bases and J 8 bases, leaving 15 bases between the germline ends. Germline V CDR1 and CDR2: MNHEY, SVGAGI. The CDR3 has 14 residues. The CDR3 DNA reads TGTGCCAGCAGTTACCAACAGGGTTGGGAGGGCTACACCTTC. Protein sequence: CASSYQQGWEGYTF.

This clone was seen a few times. The chain combines TRBV5-1 with TRBJ1-2; D call uncertain. The germline CDR1 and CDR2 sequences are SGHRS and YFSETQ. With 1 base removed from V and 8 bases from J, the gap between germline ends came to 18 bases. This CDR3 comprises 15 residues. DNA for the CDR3: TGCGCCAGCAGCTTGTATCCAGGACCTTCGGGGGGCTACACCTTC. It is translated as CASSLYPGPSGGYTF.

This clone was counted only a few times. J is TRBJ2-4 and V is TRBV7-2; 7 bases agree with TRBD2. CDR3 size: 18 residues. V trimming: 6 bases; J trimming: 3 bases; junction bases outside the gene matches: 17. CDR1 is SGHTA, CDR2 FQGNSA, per germline. Here the CDR3 reads CASSSAGRASGYKNIQYF. The CDR3 DNA sequence: TGTGCCAGCAGTTCCGCGGGTAGGGCTAGCGGATACAAAAACATTCAGTACTTC.

The genes are TRBV4-3 and TRBJ2-5; no firm D call. This CDR3 is 14 amino acids long. V shed 4 bases and J shed 2 bases, with 11 bases lying between them. The germline gives CDR1 LGHNA, CDR2 YSLEER. In DNA form, the CDR3 reads TGCGCCAGCAGCCGGACGACAATGCAAGAGACCCAGTACTTC. This codes for CASSRTTMQETQYF.

V is TRBV7-9 and J is TRBJ1-3; TRBD1 is a possible D gene (5 bases). The CDR3 consists of 18 residues. The V gene lost 1 base and the J gene lost 1 base, with 17 bases spanning the gap. Germline V gives CDR1 SEHNR, CDR2 FQNEAQ (reference sequence). CDR3 sequence: CASSLDLGTEASGNTIYF. For the CDR3, the DNA is TGTGCCAGCAGCTTAGACTTGGGGACGGAGGCGTCTGGAAACACCATATATTTT. Drawing the rest from reference TRBV7-9 and TRBJ1-3, the complete variable domain is DTGVSQNPRHKITKRGQNVTFRCDPISEHNRLYWYRQTLGQGPEFLTYFQNEAQLEKSRLLSDRFSAERPKGSFSTLEIQRTEQGDSAMYLCASSLDLGTEASGNTIYFGEGSWLTVV.

This chain links TRBV29-1 with TRBJ1-1; TRBD1 agrees at 8 bases. This CDR3 is built from 13 residues. Germline V CDR1 and CDR2: SQVTM, ANQGSEA. After removal of 2 bases from V and 8 bases from J, the junction contained 7 bases not matched to a gene. The CDR3 DNA is TGCAGCGTTGAACCTACAGGGGGGGCGGAAGCTTTCTTT. It translates to CSVEPTGGAEAFF.

This sequence joins TRBV7-9 and TRBJ1-1; D is unresolved. Germline V lookup: CDR1 SEHNR, CDR2 FQNEAQ (reference sequence). The CDR3 runs to 16 residues. The V gene lost 5 bases and the J gene lost 1 base, with 17 bases spanning the gap. CDR3 protein: CASSPRGRAKNTEAFF. The CDR3 DNA follows: TGTGCCAGCAGCCCCCGCGGACGGGCGAAGAACACTGAAGCTTTCTTT.

This clone was counted once. The rearrangement joins TRBV1 to TRBJ2-5; the DNA was not used to check the table's D call, TRBD1. TRBV1 is a documented pseudogene. The length of the CDR3 is 17 residues. The CDR3 DNA reads as TGCACCAGCACCCCCCCCTGTTGGACAAGTCTCCAACAGACCCAGTACTTC. Amino acid sequence: CTSTPPCWTSLQQTQYF.

V is TRBV9 and J is TRBJ2-7; no reliable D call. The CDR3 has 14 amino acids. The V end was cut by 4 bases, the J end by 6 bases, with 17 bases between. Germline V gene data show CDR1 as SGDLS and CDR2 as YYNGEE. In DNA form, the CDR3 reads TGTGCCAGCAGCCCCACTGCAGGACGGCTCGAGCAGTACTTC. This translates into CASSPTAGRLEQYF.

The V gene is TRBV30, the J gene TRBJ1-6; TRBD1 is a possible D gene (5 bases). The germline V and J ends were trimmed by 0 bases and 9 bases, with 15 bases remaining between them. The germline V gene has CDR1 GTSNPN and CDR2 SVGIG (reference sequence). The CDR3 has 15 amino acids. The CDR3 protein is CAWSVQASIGSPLHF. Written as DNA, the CDR3 is TGTGCCTGGAGTGTACAGGCGTCAATTGGTTCACCCCTCCACTTT.

Turning to this clone: The sample has other DNA sequences that encode this CDR3 too. V and J are TRBV7-2 and TRBJ1-2; no reliable D call. The CDR3 covers 14 residues. Trimming pared 0 bases from V and 0 bases from J, leaving 5 bases between. The germline V gene encodes CDR1 SGHTA and CDR2 FQGNSA. The CDR3 DNA is TGTGCCAGCAGCTTAGCTGGGGCTAACTATGGCTACACCTTC. Protein sequence: CASSLAGANYGYTF.